The 26 T cell receptor beta chains given below trace back to one sample, sequenced in a study of control samples from healthy donors and cancer patients. TCRdb's table, derived via immunoSEQ multiplex PCR, lists solely in-frame clones and lacks some. The sample has some 74,000 clones; approximately 90% are singletons. The sequencing input was blood. The receptors were sampled from a woman aged 45-60 years in good health.

V usage is TRBV30 and J usage is TRBJ2-3; D is unclear. Germline CDR1 reads GTSNPN; CDR2 reads SVGIG (reference sequence). The CDR3 is 11 residues long. V was pared by 1 base and J by 3 bases, with 2 bases between. The CDR3 bases are TGTGCCTGGAGTGGGACAGATACGCAGTATTTT. Residues: CAWSGTDTQYF.

V usage is TRBV7-2 and J usage is TRBJ2-2, with TRBD2 matching over 8 bases. CDR1 and CDR2 (germline): SGHTA, FQGNSA. The CDR3 totals 16 residues. V lost 5 bases and J lost 1; bases outside the gene matches: 6. CDR3 nucleotide sequence: TGTGCCAGCAGCATGCAAGCGGGGGTGAACACCGGGGAGCTGTTTTTT. Protein sequence: CASSMQAGVNTGELFF.

A few counts support this clone. V is TRBV24-1 and J is TRBJ2-3; TRBD2 matches at 8 bases. CDR3 length equals 16 residues. Unmatched junction bases numbered 7, after V lost 1 base and J lost 5 bases. Looked up from germline, CDR1 is KGHDR and CDR2 is SFDVKD. CDR3 loop: CATSDFPRGGRDTQYF. As DNA, the CDR3 is TGTGCCACCAGTGATTTTCCCCGGGGGGGCAGAGATACGCAGTATTTT.

The chain links TRBV11-2 to TRBJ2-3, with D maybe TRBD2 (5 bases). This CDR3 has 13 amino acids. Germline assignment: CDR1 SGHAT and CDR2 FQNNGV. V was pared by 5 bases and J by 6 bases, with 12 bases between. CDR3 coding DNA: TGTGCCAGCAGCCTAACGGGATCGGATACGCAGTATTTT. Its protein is CASSLTGSDTQYF.

This rearrangement joins TRBV3-1 (or the pseudogene TRBV3-2) to TRBJ2-6; D remains unclear. Germline CDR1 is LGHDT and CDR2 is YNNKEL (reference sequence). Trimming removed 2 bases from V and 0 bases from J, with 11 bases in between. CDR3 length: 17 residues. The CDR3 DNA reads TGTGCCAGCAGCCAACGCCCCCGCAGCTCTGGGGCCAACGTCCTGACTTTC. It codes for CASSQRPRSSGANVLTF.

CDR3 in amino acids: CASSIRGSSSYQPQHF. The CDR3 bases are TGTGCCAGTAGTATTAGGGGTTCTTCATCGTATCAGCCCCAGCATTTT. The chain is built from TRBV19 and TRBJ1-5; D is possibly TRBD1 (5 bases). V was shortened by 3 bases and J by 5 bases, with 17 bases between the two germline ends. CDR1 is LNHDA, CDR2 SQIVND, per germline (reference sequence). This CDR3 has 16 residues.

This clone was observed a single time. V gene TRBV7-9 combines with J gene TRBJ2-7; 12 nucleotides match TRBD1. Germline loops: CDR1 SEHNR, CDR2 FQNEAQ (reference sequence). J lost 7 bases, V lost 5 bases, and 9 bases had no gene match. The CDR3 totals 15 residues. The CDR3 here is CASSSPGTGGAEQYF. CDR3 DNA sequence: TGTGCCAGCAGCAGTCCCGGGACAGGGGGCGCAGAGCAGTACTTC.

This chain joins TRBV7-9 and TRBJ1-1, with D maybe TRBD1 (6 bases). The CDR3 consists of 15 residues. The V gene's germline CDR1 is SEHNR and CDR2 FQNEAQ (reference sequence). Trimming took 3 bases from V and 5 from J, leaving 16 bases between them. CDR3 amino acids: CASSFLTGRQTEAFF. The CDR3, as DNA: TGTGCCAGCAGCTTCCTTACAGGGCGGCAGACTGAAGCTTTCTTT.

V and J are TRBV4-2 and TRBJ2-1; D is tentatively TRBD1 or TRBD2 (5 bases each). Looked up from germline, CDR1 is LGHNA and CDR2 is YNFKEQ. V was cut by 0 bases and J by 5 bases, with 14 bases left in between. This CDR3 is built from 16 residues. CDR3 nucleotides: TGTGCCAGCAGCCAAGAAGTCGTGGGGGACGACAATGAGCAGTTCTTC. Amino acid sequence: CASSQEVVGDDNEQFF.

This clone was seen a few times. The chain joins TRBV6-5 to TRBJ1-2; D is perhaps TRBD1 (6 bases). Germline V lookup: CDR1 MNHEY, CDR2 SVGAGI. Trimming took off 8 bases at V and 8 bases at J, with 15 bases between the two ends. This CDR3 has 12 amino acids. The CDR3 region is CASGFRGSGYTF. The CDR3 DNA sequence: TGTGCCAGCGGGTTCAGGGGTAGCGGCTACACCTTC.

V gene TRBV6-6 combines with J gene TRBJ1-2, with D possibly matching TRBD1 (5 bases). The CDR3 runs 14 residues. Per germline, CDR1 MNHNY and CDR2 SVGAGI (reference sequence). Trimming took off 7 bases at V and 7 bases at J, with 19 bases between the two ends. This CDR3 reads CASIKGPRVAGYTF. The DNA for the CDR3 is TGTGCCAGCATTAAGGGCCCCAGGGTCGCTGGCTACACCTTC.

As concerns this clone: The sample holds other DNA sequences that translate to the same CDR3. The V call is TRBV5-6, the J call TRBJ2-5, with 13 bases lining up with TRBD2. Germline CDR1 SGHDT, CDR2 YYEEEE. The CDR3 totals 17 residues. J was trimmed by 0 bases and V by 8 bases; bases with no gene match: 10. The CDR3 loop is CASSGGLAGRYQETQYF. The DNA for the CDR3 is TGTGCCAGTAGCGGGGGACTAGCGGGGAGGTACCAAGAGACCCAGTACTTC.

The V and J genes are TRBV27 and TRBJ1-1; D is unclear. The CDR3 has 14 amino acids. Trimming stripped 7 bases from V and 9 bases from J, with 21 bases between. CDR1 and CDR2 from the germline V gene are MNHEY and SMNVEV (reference sequence). CDR3 DNA: TGTGCCAGCACCTCCGGAGGAACCCTCCCTAAAGCTTTCTTT. Its translation: CASTSGGTLPKAFF.

The J gene is TRBJ2-7, the V gene TRBV28; D call uncertain. V dropped 4 bases and J dropped 3 bases, with 4 bases sitting between them. This CDR3 has 11 amino acids. The V gene's germline CDR1 is MDHEN and CDR2 SYDVKM. The CDR3 loop reads CASSSNYEQYF. Written as DNA, the CDR3 is TGTGCCAGCAGTTCAAACTACGAGCAGTACTTC.

This sequence joins TRBV5-1 and TRBJ1-2, with 7 bases identical to TRBD1. Germline assignment: CDR1 SGHRS and CDR2 YFSETQ. The CDR3 consists of 14 residues. The V gene end was trimmed by 4 bases and the J gene end by 0 bases; junction bases not matched to a gene: 3. CDR3 in DNA: TGCGCCAGCAGCCCGGGACAGACTAACTATGGCTACACCTTC. The encoded protein is CASSPGQTNYGYTF.

The chain employs TRBV7-9 and TRBJ1-1; 7 nucleotides match TRBD1. Unmatched junction bases numbered 4, after V lost 5 bases and J lost 1 base. The CDR3 extends over 14 amino acids. Germline V gene data show CDR1 as SEHNR and CDR2 as FQNEAQ (reference sequence). DNA for the CDR3: TGTGCCAGCAGCCCGGGACAGACGAACACTGAAGCTTTCTTT. Protein product: CASSPGQTNTEAFF.

This chain joins TRBV5-1 and TRBJ2-7; tentatively, D is TRBD2 (6 bases). V was shortened by 2 bases and J by 0 bases, with 12 bases between the two germline ends. The CDR3 extends over 15 amino acids. The germline V gene has CDR1 SGHRS and CDR2 YFSETQ. The CDR3: CASSFLGLGSYEQYF. The DNA of the CDR3 is TGCGCCAGCAGCTTCCTGGGACTGGGCTCCTACGAGCAGTACTTC.

In DNA form, the CDR3 reads TGCGCCAGCAGCGTGGGGGCGGGGCCGGGGACTGAAGCTTTCTTT. Its protein product is CASSVGAGPGTEAFF. The rearrangement links TRBV5-1 to TRBJ1-1; weak D call: TRBD1 (6 bases). CDR1 is SGHRS, CDR2 YFSETQ, per germline. Trimming removed 4 bases from V and 5 bases from J, with 18 bases in between. The CDR3 spans 15 residues.

V gene TRBV18 combines with J gene TRBJ2-7, with 7 nucleotides matching TRBD1. CDR1 KGHSH and CDR2 LQKENI come from the germline V gene. This CDR3 has 13 residues. V dropped 6 bases and J dropped 4; count of bases not matched to a gene: 6. CDR3 protein: CASSRGQNYEQYF. Here the CDR3 DNA reads TGTGCCAGCTCTAGGGGACAGAATTACGAGCAGTACTTC.

The chain combines TRBV11-2 with TRBJ1-4, with 7 bases matching TRBD1. The junction had 13 bases not matched to a gene; V was cut back by 1 base and J by 8 bases. This CDR3 spans 17 amino acids. The germline V gene encodes CDR1 SGHAT and CDR2 FQNNGV. This chain's CDR3 is CASSLVGAGGLGEKLFF. CDR3 nucleotide sequence: TGTGCCAGCAGCTTAGTAGGGGCAGGGGGGCTGGGGGAAAAACTGTTTTTT.

The chain carries TRBV5-1 and TRBJ1-5; no clear D. CDR3 size: 15 residues. Germline V gene lookup returns CDR1 SGHRS and CDR2 YFSETQ. V was cut by 4 bases and J by 6 bases, with 17 bases left in between. The CDR3 is CASSPDGRDGQPQHF. As DNA, the CDR3 is TGCGCCAGCAGCCCGGATGGGAGAGATGGTCAGCCCCAGCATTTT.

The J gene is TRBJ2-2, the V gene TRBV29-1; the D gene is possibly TRBD1 (6 bases). V was clipped by 5 bases and J by 1 base, with 8 bases between them. The CDR3 runs to 13 residues. Germline V gives CDR1 SQVTM, CDR2 ANQGSEA. The CDR3 coding sequence is TGCAGCGTTTCACAGGGGAACACCGGGGAGCTGTTTTTT. It codes for CSVSQGNTGELFF.

The V and J genes are TRBV2 and TRBJ1-4, with 11 bases that match TRBD1. Germline assignment: CDR1 SNHLY and CDR2 FYNNEI. The junction had 4 bases not matched to a gene; V was cut back by 3 bases and J by 7 bases. The CDR3 sequence is 15 residues long. The CDR3 is CASSDPGQGGEKLFF. CDR3 sequence (DNA): TGTGCCAGCAGTGATCCGGGACAGGGGGGTGAAAAACTGTTTTTT.

The J gene is TRBJ1-2, the V gene TRBV24-1; D not resolved. The CDR3 totals 13 residues. In germline, CDR1 is KGHDR, CDR2 SFDVKD. V was shortened by 6 bases and J by 4 bases, with 11 bases between the two germline ends. In nucleotides, the CDR3 is TGTGCCACCAGTACTGCTACATTCTATGGCTACACCTTC. Translation: CATSTATFYGYTF.

CDR3 region: CASRADKGKLFF. The CDR3 DNA reads TGTGCCAGCAGGGCGGACAAGGGAAAACTGTTTTTT. J is TRBJ1-4 and V is TRBV2; TRBD1 might be the D (5 bases). Trimming took off 6 bases at V and 10 bases at J, with 12 bases between the two ends. CDR3 length: 12 amino acids. CDR1 is SNHLY, CDR2 FYNNEI, per germline.

The CDR3 is CASQRVSGGELFF. As DNA, the CDR3 is TGTGCCAGCCAAAGGGTCAGTGGCGGGGAGCTGTTTTTT. V gene TRBV6-5 combines with J gene TRBJ2-2; D not certain. The CDR3 is 13 residues long. From germline, CDR1 is MNHEY and CDR2 SVGAGI. V lost 8 bases and J lost 7, with 14 bases in between.